The 11 T cell receptor beta chains below were found in one sample sequenced in a study of T cell responses to AZD1222 COVID-19 vaccine. Data came from immunoSEQ multiplex PCR; TCRdb stores just in-frame clones and leaves some out. Counted here are about 160,000 clones, roughly 90% occurring once; the ten biggest clones make up more than 4%. The input for sequencing was peripheral blood, taken 28 days after the second AZD1222 dose. The receptor set was obtained from an adult who received the AZD1222 COVID-19 vaccine.

This chain uses TRBV6-5 with TRBJ1-2, with 10 bases lining up with TRBD1. There are 13 residues in the CDR3. Germline V CDR1 and CDR2: MNHEY, SVGAGI. The J segment lost 8 bases and the V segment lost 6 bases, leaving 6 bases of the junction unmatched. CDR3 sequence (DNA): TGTGCCAGCAGACTTGGACAGGGGGACGGCTACACCTTC. It translates to CASRLGQGDGYTF.

This rearrangement joins TRBV13 to TRBJ2-2; 7 bases match TRBD1. The junction had 2 bases not matched to a gene; V was cut back by 3 bases and J by 1 base. Germline V gene sequence: CDR1 PRHDT, CDR2 FYEKMQ (reference sequence). This CDR3 comprises 15 residues. The CDR3 loop reads CASSFRTGNTGELFF. CDR3 nucleotide sequence: TGTGCCAGCAGCTTTCGGACAGGGAACACCGGGGAGCTGTTTTTT.

CDR3 region: CASSEGRGEQYF. The CDR3 nucleotides read TGTGCCAGCAGTGAAGGTAGGGGCGAGCAGTACTTC. The genes are TRBV6-1 and TRBJ2-7; weak D call: TRBD1 (5 bases). Germline V lookup: CDR1 MNHNS, CDR2 SASEGT. The CDR3 spans 12 residues. V was pared by 1 base and J by 6 bases, with 7 bases between.

The rearrangement uses TRBV6-2 or TRBV6-3 and TRBJ1-1; 7 bases are a match to TRBD1. Losses at the gene ends were 5 bases for V and 10 bases for J; bases not matched to a gene: 7. CDR1 MNHEY and CDR2 SVGEGT come from the germline V gene. This CDR3 region has 12 residues. The CDR3 reads CASSPQGSGAFF. DNA for the CDR3: TGTGCCAGCAGTCCACAGGGGTCGGGAGCTTTCTTT.

The V and J genes are TRBV5-4 and TRBJ2-5; 16 bases align to TRBD2. Germline CDR1 is SGHNT and CDR2 is YYREEE (reference sequence). V lost 4 bases, J lost 3 bases, and 9 bases stayed unmatched. CDR3 length: 18 amino acids. CDR3 bases: TGTGCCAGCAGCGCCGGGACTAGCGGGGGGGCCGGCAAAGAGACCCAGTACTTC. This sequence encodes CASSAGTSGGAGKETQYF.

V is TRBV6-5 and J is TRBJ1-4; D might be TRBD1 (6 bases). The CDR3 covers 13 residues. V lost 5 bases to trimming and J lost 17 bases, with 21 bases between them. Germline V gene data show CDR1 as MNHEY and CDR2 as SVGAGI. The DNA for the CDR3 is TGTGCCAGCAGTCATACAGGGTTAGACCCGCGATTTTTT. Protein: CASSHTGLDPRFF.

The chain is built from TRBV5-1 and TRBJ2-7; 8 nucleotides align to TRBD1. CDR1 is SGHRS, CDR2 YFSETQ, per germline. The CDR3 contains 14 residues. Trimming at V came to 0 bases and at J to 6 bases, leaving 5 bases not matched to a gene. CDR3 in amino acids: CASSLGGQAREQYF. The CDR3 DNA sequence: TGCGCCAGCAGCTTGGGGGGACAGGCCCGCGAGCAGTACTTC.

The V call is TRBV5-6, the J call TRBJ1-4; D possibly corresponds to TRBD1 (5 bases). Germline V gives CDR1 SGHDT, CDR2 YYEEEE. The V end lost 0 bases, the J end lost 6 bases, and 24 bases lay between the germline ends. The CDR3 runs 19 residues. This CDR3 reads CASSLADRAKRVMDEKLFF. The CDR3 DNA follows: TGTGCCAGCAGCTTGGCCGACAGAGCAAAGAGGGTTATGGATGAAAAACTGTTTTTT.

This clone was observed a single time. The CDR3 coding sequence is TGTGCCAGCTCACGGGGCAGGGCGAGGACTAATGAAAAACTGTTTTTT. It yields the protein CASSRGRARTNEKLFF. The chain links TRBV18 to TRBJ1-4; D is perhaps TRBD1 (5 bases). CDR1 and CDR2 (germline): KGHSH, LQKENI. V was pared by 4 bases and J by 2 bases, with 14 bases between. This CDR3 has 16 residues.

The chain combines TRBV3-1 (or the pseudogene TRBV3-2) with TRBJ1-2; D perhaps matches TRBD1 (5 bases). The germline V gene encodes CDR1 LGHDT and CDR2 YNNKEL (reference sequence). The CDR3 length is 14 residues. The V end was cut by 5 bases, the J end by 6 bases, with 16 bases between. Written as DNA, the CDR3 is TGTGCCAGCAGCTACCGGGACCTTGCGGATGGCTACACCTTC. Protein: CASSYRDLADGYTF.

V is TRBV2 and J is TRBJ1-1; D unclear. Between the trimmed V and J ends, which lost 11 bases and 4 bases, there was a span of 20 bases. The germline V gene encodes CDR1 SNHLY and CDR2 FYNNEI. This CDR3 has 14 residues. The CDR3 here is CAGPNRFSSTEAFF. The CDR3, as DNA: TGTGCCGGGCCTAACAGATTTTCCTCCACTGAAGCTTTCTTT. Using reference TRBV2 and TRBJ1-1 for the parts outside the CDR3, the full variable domain is EPEVTQTPSHQVTQMGQEVILRCVPISNHLYFYWYRQILGQKVEFLVSFYNNEISEKSEIFDDQFSVERPDGSNFTLKIRSTKLEDSAMYFCAGPNRFSSTEAFFGQGTRLTVV.